These T cell receptor beta chains were read from a single sample in a study of blood T cells in healthy people across ages. TCRdb re-analysed the 5' RACE reads in MiXCR, keeping a single row per CDR3 protein. The repertoire holds about 1.6 million distinct CDR3 sequences, with roughly a third as singletons. The specimen sequenced was blood. The receptors originated from a woman aged 25 to 45 in good health. Both conserved end residues are trimmed from each CDR3. The order of the fields is clone size, CDR3 length, V gene, J gene, CDR3 protein. Some rows mark clone size as missing; the rest say once, few, many or name a class of expanded clone.

.	14	TRBV5-4	TRBJ2-1	ASSAAGRGNYNEQF
.	17	TRBV2	TRBJ2-2	ASSDLTFTGLGNTGELF
.	14	TRBV20-1	TRBJ2-3	SARVSDSPFVDTQY
.	15	TRBV20-1	TRBJ2-1	SASWRRAGGVRNEQF
many	12	TRBV5-4	TRBJ2-5	ASSESRPQETQY
.	12	TRBV9	TRBJ1-1	ASRAGDVNTEAF
many	12	TRBV4-1	TRBJ2-5	ASSQGLEGETQY
few	14	TRBV7-6	TRBJ2-1	ASSRDRGKTYNEQF
.	12	TRBV5-1	TRBJ2-7	ASSADRATYEQY
.	17	TRBV13	TRBJ2-6	ASSLLRGQGQIGANVLT
.	10	TRBV20-1	TRBJ1-2	SASRQSYGYT
few	13	TRBV18	TRBJ2-1	ASSPSPGAYNEQF
few	13	TRBV5-1	TRBJ2-3	ASSAITGSTDTQY
few	12	TRBV7-9	TRBJ2-1	ASTLSGGENEQF
.	11	TRBV20-1	TRBJ1-2	SSPPKAGGGYT
few	13	TRBV7-9	TRBJ2-1	ASSLGTVAYNEQF
.	13	TRBV27	TRBJ2-3	ASTLRLDGADTQY
.	17	TRBV20-1	TRBJ2-7	SARDSGGRAGGSSYEQY
.	18	TRBV27	TRBJ2-1	ASSSGLLIRTGVSYNEQF
.	17	TRBV13	TRBJ1-5	ASSMGTAGSANNNQPQH
few	13	TRBV27	TRBJ2-7	ASSSFGQVRYEQY
.	12	TRBV5-1	TRBJ2-2	ASSLLDTTGELF
many	9	TRBV6-2/TRBV6-3	TRBJ2-1	ASSIRYEQF
.	12	TRBV5-5	TRBJ1-2	ASSLEGRDYGYT
.	17	TRBV4-1	TRBJ1-3	ASSQERGGGRSSGNTIY
many	15	TRBV10-3	TRBJ2-1	AISEGGVGPAYNEQF
.	13	TRBV20-1	TRBJ2-5	SAREWAGTKETQY
few	11	TRBV15	TRBJ1-4	ATSRVGNEKLF
.	13	TRBV5-1	TRBJ2-4	ASSLGAGRSYGQY
.	12	TRBV9	TRBJ2-3	ASSPRGWTDTQY
few	13	TRBV7-2	TRBJ2-3	ASSKRQASTDTQY
.	14	TRBV7-9	TRBJ1-4	ASSSQGVGTNEKLF
few	13	TRBV27	TRBJ2-1	ASRLAGRMINEQF
few	16	TRBV21-1	TRBJ2-2	TSSKSAHRGLNTGELF
.	16	TRBV2	TRBJ2-1	ASSDIFLAGAYYNEQF
.	12	TRBV12-3/TRBV12-4	TRBJ2-2	ASTTGSNTGELF
few	15	TRBV5-1	TRBJ2-1	ASSLVPGQGAFNEQF
once	13	TRBV18	TRBJ2-3	ASSPPSGAWDTQY
many	13	TRBV6-6	TRBJ2-5	ASSYLTGGEETQY
.	11	TRBV5-1	TRBJ1-1	ASSYLRQSEAF
.	12	TRBV7-7	TRBJ2-1	ASSQSPASNEQF
few	13	TRBV7-2	TRBJ2-3	ASSLAGLFTDTQY
.	12	TRBV9	TRBJ2-1	ASSVPGGENEQF
.	13	TRBV9	TRBJ2-3	ASSVFGGDTDTQY
few	16	TRBV14	.	ASSQVRTGNQRPYEQY
.	14	TRBV20-1	.	SAASVAGRAAETQY
few	10	TRBV2	TRBJ2-1	ASSKLSNEQF
few	16	TRBV7-9	TRBJ2-1	ASSLVGASGQSYNEQF
.	8	TRBV28	TRBJ2-1	VRPGNEQF
.	11	TRBV19	TRBJ1-2	ASSTTVKYGYT
few	12	TRBV29-1	TRBJ2-3	SVKTGGSLDTQY
few	12	TRBV7-2	TRBJ2-7	ASSLGLSYYEQY
few	10	TRBV5-1	TRBJ2-1	TSHGQGNEQF
few	17	TRBV5-1	TRBJ2-1	ASSPGGGLTLRDYNEQF
.	15	TRBV15	TRBJ2-2	ATSRGRAGGNTGELF
.	14	TRBV5-1	TRBJ2-3	ASSPDGGGPTDTQY
.	11	TRBV20-1	TRBJ2-5	SASGRYQETQY